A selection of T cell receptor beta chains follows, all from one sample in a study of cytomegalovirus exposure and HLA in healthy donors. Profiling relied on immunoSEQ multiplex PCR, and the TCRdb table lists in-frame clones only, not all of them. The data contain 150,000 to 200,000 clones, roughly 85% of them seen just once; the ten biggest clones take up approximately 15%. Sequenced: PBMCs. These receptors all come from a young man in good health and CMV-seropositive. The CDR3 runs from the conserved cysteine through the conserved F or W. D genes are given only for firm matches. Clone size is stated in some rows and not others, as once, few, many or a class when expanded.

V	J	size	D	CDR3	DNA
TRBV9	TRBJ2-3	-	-	CASSVEGNPDTQYF	TGTGCCAGCAGCGTAGAGGGGAATCCAGATACGCAGTATTTT
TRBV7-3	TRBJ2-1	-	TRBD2	CASSLSSGSGGANEQFF	TGTGCCAGCAGCTTAAGTTCGGGAAGCGGGGGGGCCAATGAGCAGTTCTTC
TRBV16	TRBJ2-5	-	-	CASSQSTVRETQYF	TGTGCCAGCAGCCAATCCACGGTCCGGGAGACCCAGTACTTC
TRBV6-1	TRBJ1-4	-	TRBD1	CASIKGDRVEKLFF	TGTGCCAGCATCAAGGGGGACAGGGTCGAAAAACTGTTTTTT
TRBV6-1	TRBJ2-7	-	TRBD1	CASSQSRDRGHEQYF	TGTGCCAGCAGTCAGTCCCGGGACAGGGGCCACGAGCAGTACTTC
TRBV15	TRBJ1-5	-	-	CATSRDPDRDSNQPQHF	TGTGCCACCAGCAGAGATCCAGACCGGGATAGCAATCAGCCCCAGCATTTT
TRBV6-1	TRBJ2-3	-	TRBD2	CASRISGNPTDTQYF	TGTGCCAGCCGGATTAGCGGGAACCCCACAGATACGCAGTATTTT
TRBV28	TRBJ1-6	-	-	CASSLGDMTLSPLHF	TGTGCCAGCAGTTTAGGGGACATGACTCTTTCACCCCTCCACTTT
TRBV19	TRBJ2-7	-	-	CASRGNSYEQYF	TGTGCCAGCCGGGGAAACTCCTACGAGCAGTACTTC
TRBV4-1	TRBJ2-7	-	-	CASSREYGRGTPVF	TGCGCCAGCAGCCGGGAGTATGGCAGGGGCACGCCAGTCTTC
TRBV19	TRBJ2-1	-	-	CASTPDSLYYNEQFF	TGTGCCAGTACCCCCGACTCTCTGTACTACAATGAGCAGTTCTTC
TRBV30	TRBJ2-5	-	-	CAWTWGQTVEETQYF	TGTGCCTGGACTTGGGGCCAGACGGTCGAAGAGACCCAGTACTTC
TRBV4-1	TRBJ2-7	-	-	CASSQGGTYEQYF	TGCGCCAGCAGCCAAGGCGGTACCTACGAGCAGTACTTC
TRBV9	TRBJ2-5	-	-	CASSIGQGTQYF	TGTGCCAGCAGCATCGGCCAGGGGACCCAGTACTTC
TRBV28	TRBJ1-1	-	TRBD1	CASSPGQMNTEAFF	TGTGCCAGCAGTCCGGGACAGATGAACACTGAAGCTTTCTTT
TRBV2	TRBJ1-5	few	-	CASKYESGEGQPQHF	TGTGCCAGCAAGTACGAATCGGGGGAGGGCCAGCCCCAGCATTTT
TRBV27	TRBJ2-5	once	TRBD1	CASKVTGGRAETQYF	TGTGCCAGCAAAGTCACAGGGGGGAGAGCGGAGACCCAGTACTTC
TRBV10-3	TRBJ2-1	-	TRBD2	CAISAQREMNEQFF	TGTGCCATCAGTGCACAGCGGGAGATGAATGAGCAGTTCTTC
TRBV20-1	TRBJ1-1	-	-	CSAIGAAAAFF	TGCAGTGCTATTGGGGCCGCTGCGGCTTTCTTT